These 21 T cell receptor beta chains share one sample of origin, sequenced in a study of cytotoxic CD8 clonotypes in ibrutinib-treated CLL. Profiled with immunoSEQ multiplex PCR; TCRdb holds only in-frame clones, not every one. The sample has around 130,000 clones, about 85% seen once; the top ten hold 3% to 4%. Sequenced here: PBMCs, sampled after 24 months of ibrutinib treatment. The receptors derive from a human donor with chronic lymphocytic leukemia.

The chain combines TRBV28 with TRBJ1-3; D is unresolved. The CDR3 runs to 16 residues. The germline V gene encodes CDR1 MDHEN and CDR2 SYDVKM. The V end lost 1 base, the J end lost 0 bases, and 10 bases lay between the germline ends. CDR3 in DNA: TGTGCCAGCAGTTTATTCCGGGGAAACTCTGGAAACACCATATATTTT. It translates to CASSLFRGNSGNTIYF.

In its sample, this clone was seen once. The rearrangement links TRBV30 to TRBJ2-1; no clear D gene. The CDR3 consists of 13 residues. Germline V gene data show CDR1 as GTSNPN and CDR2 as SVGIG (reference sequence). V lost 4 bases and J lost 4, with 11 bases in between. In DNA, the CDR3 is TGTGCCTGGACGGTTGAGGAATACAATGAGCAGTTCTTC. It yields the protein CAWTVEEYNEQFF.

This clone was counted only a few times. The genes are TRBV7-9 and TRBJ1-1, with D unclear. V was clipped by 3 bases and J by 7 bases, with 12 bases between them. This CDR3 region has 13 residues. Germline CDR1 and CDR2: SEHNR and FQNEAQ (reference sequence). The CDR3 bases are TGTGCCAGCAGCTTTGCCGGGATAGGTGAAGCTTTCTTT. Residues: CASSFAGIGEAFF.

The gene calls are TRBV29-1 and TRBJ2-2; D perhaps matches TRBD2 (5 bases). Germline CDR1 and CDR2: SQVTM and ANQGSEA. This CDR3 comprises 15 residues. Deletions cut 7 bases from V and 1 base from J, with 16 bases between. The CDR3 region has the DNA TGCAGCGCCACTCGGGGAGACGGGAACACCGGGGAGCTGTTTTTT. Translated: CSATRGDGNTGELFF.

The genes are TRBV18 and TRBJ2-7; D gene unclear. Germline CDR1 reads KGHSH; CDR2 reads LQKENI. This CDR3 spans 13 amino acids. The V and J ends lost 2 bases and 0 bases respectively, with 5 bases between them. The CDR3 DNA reads TGTGCCAGCTCACCAGAGAGCTCCTACGAGCAGTACTTC. This sequence encodes CASSPESSYEQYF.

The rearrangement uses TRBV4-2 and TRBJ2-1; no definite D call. V was cut by 0 bases and J by 8 bases, with 11 bases left in between. Germline values: CDR1 LGHNA, CDR2 YNFKEQ. This CDR3 comprises 14 residues. CDR3 nucleotides: TGTGCCAGCAGCCAAGAGCTTTGGGCTGATGAGCAGTTCTTC. Amino acid sequence: CASSQELWADEQFF.

The V and J genes are TRBV18 and TRBJ1-1, with TRBD1 matching 10 bases. J lost 4 bases, V lost 3 bases, and 5 bases had no gene match. Germline V CDR1 and CDR2: KGHSH, LQKENI. CDR3 length: 15 residues. The CDR3 nucleotides read TGTGCCAGCTCACCCTCGACAGGGGGCGGCACTGAAGCTTTCTTT. It translates to CASSPSTGGGTEAFF.

This chain joins TRBV28 and TRBJ2-5, with D possibly TRBD1 on 6 matching bases. V was trimmed by 3 bases and J by 7 bases, leaving 15 bases between them. This CDR3 contains 14 residues. Germline lookup yields CDR1 MDHEN and CDR2 SYDVKM. The CDR3: CASSFGPIRGTQYF. In nucleotides, the CDR3 is TGTGCCAGCAGTTTCGGCCCCATCAGGGGGACCCAGTACTTC.

The chain has TRBV27 and TRBJ2-5; no firm D call. From germline, CDR1 is MNHEY and CDR2 SMNVEV (reference sequence). The V gene lost 6 bases and the J gene lost 5 bases, with 10 bases spanning the gap. The CDR3 totals 12 residues. The CDR3, as DNA: TGTGCCAGCAGGGCAGTGTGGGAGACCCAGTACTTC. It is translated as CASRAVWETQYF.

The J gene is TRBJ1-1, the V gene TRBV29-1; D is perhaps TRBD1 (6 bases). Germline V gene data show CDR1 as SQVTM and CDR2 as ANQGSEA. This CDR3 has 12 residues. Trimming cost V 3 bases and J 6 bases, with 11 bases left between them. For the CDR3, the DNA is TGCAGCGTTGACGGGGGGGCCCCTGAAGCTTTCTTT. Its protein is CSVDGGAPEAFF.

The genes are TRBV7-2 and TRBJ2-2; no definite D call. Deletions cut 3 bases from V and 4 bases from J, with 12 bases between. The CDR3 covers 15 residues. In germline, CDR1 is SGHTA, CDR2 FQGNSA. This CDR3 reads CASSFVDWSTGELFF. The CDR3, as DNA: TGTGCCAGCAGCTTTGTAGACTGGAGCACCGGGGAGCTGTTTTTT.

The chain links TRBV7-9 to TRBJ1-1, with D perhaps TRBD1 (5 bases). Germline CDR1 SEHNR, CDR2 FQNEAQ (reference sequence). The CDR3 is 18 amino acids. V lost 1 base and J 0 bases, leaving 18 bases between the germline ends. CDR3 coding DNA: TGTGCCAGCAGCTTAGGGGTAAGGGGACTCGGATTGAACACTGAAGCTTTCTTT. It codes for CASSLGVRGLGLNTEAFF.

The chain is built from TRBV5-8 and TRBJ1-4; D is ambiguous. V was cut by 1 base and J by 4 bases, with 8 bases left in between. The CDR3 runs to 14 residues. CDR1 and CDR2 (germline): SGHTS, YDEGEE. The DNA of the CDR3 is TGTGCCAGCAGCTTGCTGGGGAGTAATGAAAAACTGTTTTTT. Its translation is CASSLLGSNEKLFF.

This clone was counted a few times. V gene TRBV19 combines with J gene TRBJ1-4; D is ambiguous. This CDR3 has 15 amino acids. The V end lost 5 bases, the J end lost 0 bases, and 10 bases lay between the germline ends. CDR1 LNHDA and CDR2 SQIVND come from the germline V gene (reference sequence). CDR3 sequence reads: CASSYQTATNEKLFF. DNA of the CDR3: TGTGCCAGTAGTTACCAGACTGCAACTAATGAAAAACTGTTTTTT.

This sequence joins TRBV5-4 and TRBJ1-1; tentative D call: TRBD1 (5 bases). The germline V and J ends were trimmed by 2 bases and 0 bases, with 11 bases remaining between them. Germline lookup yields CDR1 SGHNT and CDR2 YYREEE (reference sequence). The CDR3 is made up of 15 amino acids. CDR3 nucleotide sequence: TGTGCCAGCAGCTTCCCAGGACAATTGAACACTGAAGCTTTCTTT. This sequence encodes CASSFPGQLNTEAFF.

CDR3 residues: CAISLNTDTQYF. CDR3 bases: TGTGCCATCAGTCTCAACACGGATACGCAGTATTTT. The chain employs TRBV10-3 and TRBJ2-3; D is unresolved. V lost 5 bases and J 6 bases, leaving 9 bases between the germline ends. Per germline, CDR1 ENHRY and CDR2 SYGVKD. CDR3 length: 12 residues.

V and J are TRBV5-1 and TRBJ2-7, with TRBD1 matching over 11 bases. This CDR3 has 13 amino acids. Looked up from germline, CDR1 is SGHRS and CDR2 is YFSETQ. Trimming cost V 5 bases and J 5 bases; bases outside gene matches: 3. In nucleotides, the CDR3 is TGCGCCAGCAGAGGACAGGGGGCAAACGAGCAGTACTTC. It is translated as CASRGQGANEQYF.

The chain combines TRBV19 with TRBJ2-5, with a tentative D call TRBD2 (6 bases). The V end was cut by 3 bases, the J end by 4 bases, with 18 bases between. This CDR3 region has 16 residues. Germline loops: CDR1 LNHDA, CDR2 SQIVND (reference sequence). DNA of the CDR3: TGTGCCAGTAGTATCCCCTTAGGGACGGAGGGAGAGACCCAGTACTTC. Its protein product is CASSIPLGTEGETQYF.

Comment on this clone: This CDR3 is also generated by other DNA sequences in the sample. This chain joins TRBV29-1 and TRBJ2-1; tentative D call: TRBD1 (6 bases). CDR3 length: 16 amino acids. V lost 5 bases to trimming and J lost 6 bases, with 23 bases between them. Germline values: CDR1 SQVTM, CDR2 ANQGSEA. This CDR3 is CSVPGTNLWSGNEQFF. CDR3 in DNA: TGCAGCGTTCCCGGGACAAACCTCTGGAGTGGCAATGAGCAGTTCTTC.

The rearrangement links TRBV7-9 to TRBJ1-5; tentatively, D is TRBD1 (6 bases). Germline CDR1 SEHNR, CDR2 FQNEAQ (reference sequence). V shed 5 bases and J shed 7 bases, with 21 bases lying between them. This CDR3 has 16 amino acids. The CDR3 spells CASSLGQQGVYQPQHF. The CDR3 coding sequence is TGTGCCAGCAGCCTCGGACAGCAAGGGGTGTACCAGCCCCAGCATTTT.

J is TRBJ2-3 and V is TRBV18, with TRBD2 as a possible D gene (5 bases). V lost 0 bases to trimming and J lost 11 bases, with 9 bases between them. Looked up from germline, CDR1 is KGHSH and CDR2 is LQKENI. The CDR3 runs to 12 residues. In nucleotides, the CDR3 is TGTGCCAGCTCACCACCGACGGGGAGGCAGTATTTT. Translation gives CASSPPTGRQYF.